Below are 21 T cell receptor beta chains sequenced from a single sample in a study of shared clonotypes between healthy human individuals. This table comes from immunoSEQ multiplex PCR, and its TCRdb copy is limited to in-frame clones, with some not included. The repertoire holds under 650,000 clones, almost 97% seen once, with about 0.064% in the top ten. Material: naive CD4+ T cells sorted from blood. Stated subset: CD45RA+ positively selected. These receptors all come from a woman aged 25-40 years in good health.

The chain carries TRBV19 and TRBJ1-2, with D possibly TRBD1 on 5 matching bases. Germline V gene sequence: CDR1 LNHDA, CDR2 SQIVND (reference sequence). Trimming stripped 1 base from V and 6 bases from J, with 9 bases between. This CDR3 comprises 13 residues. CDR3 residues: CASSIAGTDGYTF. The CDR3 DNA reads TGTGCCAGTAGTATAGCGGGGACCGATGGCTACACCTTC.

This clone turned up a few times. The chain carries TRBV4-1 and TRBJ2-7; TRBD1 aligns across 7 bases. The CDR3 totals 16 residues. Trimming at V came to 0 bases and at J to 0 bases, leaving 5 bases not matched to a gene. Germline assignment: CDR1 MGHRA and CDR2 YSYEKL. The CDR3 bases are TGCGCCAGCAGCCAAGAACCGGGACAGTTCTCCTACGAGCAGTACTTC. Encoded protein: CASSQEPGQFSYEQYF.

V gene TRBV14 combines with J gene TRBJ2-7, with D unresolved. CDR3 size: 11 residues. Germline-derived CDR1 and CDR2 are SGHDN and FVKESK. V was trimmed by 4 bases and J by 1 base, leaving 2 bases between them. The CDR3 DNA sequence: TGTGCCAGCAGCCTATCCTACGAGCAGTACTTC. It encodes CASSLSYEQYF.

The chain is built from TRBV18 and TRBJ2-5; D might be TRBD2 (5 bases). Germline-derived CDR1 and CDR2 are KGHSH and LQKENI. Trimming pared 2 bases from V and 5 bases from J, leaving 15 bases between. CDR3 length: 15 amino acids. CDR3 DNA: TGTGCCAGCTCACCATCCGGGGTTCAGGATGAGACCCAGTACTTC. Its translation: CASSPSGVQDETQYF.

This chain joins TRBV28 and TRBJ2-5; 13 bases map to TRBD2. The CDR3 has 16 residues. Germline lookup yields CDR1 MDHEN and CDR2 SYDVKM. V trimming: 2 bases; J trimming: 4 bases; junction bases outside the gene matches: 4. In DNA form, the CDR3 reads TGTGCCAGCAGTTTAGGGACTAGCGGGACCCGAGAGACCCAGTACTTC. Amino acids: CASSLGTSGTRETQYF.

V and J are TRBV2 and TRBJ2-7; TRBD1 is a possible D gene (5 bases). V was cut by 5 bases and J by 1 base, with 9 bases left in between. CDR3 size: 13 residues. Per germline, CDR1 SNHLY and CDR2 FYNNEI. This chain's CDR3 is CASSLQGSYEQYF. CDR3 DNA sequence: TGTGCCAGCAGTCTTCAGGGTTCCTACGAGCAGTACTTC.

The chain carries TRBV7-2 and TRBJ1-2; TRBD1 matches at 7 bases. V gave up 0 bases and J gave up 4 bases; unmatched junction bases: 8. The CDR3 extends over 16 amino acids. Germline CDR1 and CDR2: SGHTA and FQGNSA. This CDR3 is CASSLAEGQTSYGYTF. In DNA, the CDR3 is TGTGCCAGCAGCTTAGCGGAGGGACAGACGAGCTATGGCTACACCTTC.

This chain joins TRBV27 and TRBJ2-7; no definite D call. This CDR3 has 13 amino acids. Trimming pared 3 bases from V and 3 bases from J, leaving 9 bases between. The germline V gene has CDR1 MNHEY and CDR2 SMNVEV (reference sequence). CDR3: CASSFGPGYEQYF. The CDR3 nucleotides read TGTGCCAGCAGTTTCGGGCCCGGCTACGAGCAGTACTTC.

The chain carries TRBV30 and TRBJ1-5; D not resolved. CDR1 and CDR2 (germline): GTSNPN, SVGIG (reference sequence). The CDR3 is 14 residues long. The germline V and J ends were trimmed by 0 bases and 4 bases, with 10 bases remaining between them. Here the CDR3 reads CAWSVDLGNQPQHF. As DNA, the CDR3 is TGTGCCTGGAGTGTAGACTTGGGAAATCAGCCCCAGCATTTT.

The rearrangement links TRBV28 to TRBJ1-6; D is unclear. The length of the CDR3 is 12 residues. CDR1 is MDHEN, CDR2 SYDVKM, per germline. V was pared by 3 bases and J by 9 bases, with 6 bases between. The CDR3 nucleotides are TGTGCCAGCAGTTTCAGGAGTTCACCCCTCCACTTT. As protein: CASSFRSSPLHF.

The CDR3 DNA is TGTGCCAGCAGCGTAGAGGGGCCGACAGGGGTCAAAAACATTCAGTACTTC. It encodes CASSVEGPTGVKNIQYF. The rearrangement uses TRBV9 and TRBJ2-4; 8 bases map to TRBD1. CDR1 and CDR2 from the germline V gene are SGDLS and YYNGEE. The CDR3 extends over 17 amino acids. The V and J ends lost 0 bases and 3 bases, in that order; junction bases with no gene match: 8. The complete variable domain, with remaining parts taken from reference TRBV9 and TRBJ2-4, reads DSGVTQTPKHLITATGQRVTLRCSPRSGDLSVYWYQQSLDQGLQFLIQYYNGEERAKGNILERFSAQQFPDLHSELNLSSLELGDSALYFCASSVEGPTGVKNIQYFGAGTRLSVL.

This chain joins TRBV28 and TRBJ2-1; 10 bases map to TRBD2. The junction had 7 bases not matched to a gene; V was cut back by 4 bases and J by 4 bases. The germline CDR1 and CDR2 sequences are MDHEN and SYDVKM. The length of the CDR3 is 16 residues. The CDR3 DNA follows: TGTGCCAGCAGTTACAACAAACTAGCGGGGTACAATGAGCAGTTCTTC. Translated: CASSYNKLAGYNEQFF.

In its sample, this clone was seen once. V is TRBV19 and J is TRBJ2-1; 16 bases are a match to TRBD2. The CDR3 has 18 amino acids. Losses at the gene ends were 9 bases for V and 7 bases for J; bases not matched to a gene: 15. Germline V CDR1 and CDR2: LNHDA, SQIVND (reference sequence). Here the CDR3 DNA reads TGTGCCAGCGGGAGGGGACTAGCGGGAGGGGGCGGAAGGAATGAGCAGTTCTTC. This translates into CASGRGLAGGGGRNEQFF.

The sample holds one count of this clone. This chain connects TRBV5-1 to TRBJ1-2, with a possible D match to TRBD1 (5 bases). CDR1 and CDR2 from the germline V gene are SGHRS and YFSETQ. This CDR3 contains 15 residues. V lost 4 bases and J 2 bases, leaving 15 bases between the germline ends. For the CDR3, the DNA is TGCGCCAGCAGCCCGGCGGGGGATACGAACTATGGCTACACCTTC. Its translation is CASSPAGDTNYGYTF.

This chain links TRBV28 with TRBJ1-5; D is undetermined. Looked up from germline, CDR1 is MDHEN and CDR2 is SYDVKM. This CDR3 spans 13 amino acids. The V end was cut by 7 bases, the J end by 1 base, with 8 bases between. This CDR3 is CASTSGSNQPQHF. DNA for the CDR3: TGTGCCAGCACCTCTGGGAGCAATCAGCCCCAGCATTTT.

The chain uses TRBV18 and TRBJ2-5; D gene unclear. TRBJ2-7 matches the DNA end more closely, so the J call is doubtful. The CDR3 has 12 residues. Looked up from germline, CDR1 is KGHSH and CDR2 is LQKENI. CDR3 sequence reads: CASSRNGYEQYF. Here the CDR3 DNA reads TGTGCCAGCTCACGGAACGGTTACGAGCAGTACTTC.

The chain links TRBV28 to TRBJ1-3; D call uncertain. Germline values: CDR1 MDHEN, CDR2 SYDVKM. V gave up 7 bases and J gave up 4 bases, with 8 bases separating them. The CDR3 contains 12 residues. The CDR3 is CASIGSGNTIYF. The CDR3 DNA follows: TGTGCCAGCATCGGTTCAGGAAACACCATATATTTT.

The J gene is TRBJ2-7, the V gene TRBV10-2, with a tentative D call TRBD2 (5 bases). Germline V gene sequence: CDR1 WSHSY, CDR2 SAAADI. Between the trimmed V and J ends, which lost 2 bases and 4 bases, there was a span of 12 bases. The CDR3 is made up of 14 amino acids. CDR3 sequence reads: CASSETHGRYEQYF. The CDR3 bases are TGCGCCAGCAGTGAGACCCATGGGAGATACGAGCAGTACTTC.

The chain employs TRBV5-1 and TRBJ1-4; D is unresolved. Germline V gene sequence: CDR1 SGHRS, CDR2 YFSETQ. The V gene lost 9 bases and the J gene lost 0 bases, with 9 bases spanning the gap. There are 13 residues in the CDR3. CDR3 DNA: TGCGCCACCAAGTCAGCAACTAATGAAAAACTGTTTTTT. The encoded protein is CATKSATNEKLFF.

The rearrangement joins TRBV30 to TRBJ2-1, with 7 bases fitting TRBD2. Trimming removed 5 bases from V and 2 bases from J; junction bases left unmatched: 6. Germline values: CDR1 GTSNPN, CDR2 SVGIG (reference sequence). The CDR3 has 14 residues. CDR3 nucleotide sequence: TGTGCCTGGGGCGGGAGTAGGACCTACAATGAGCAGTTCTTC. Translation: CAWGGSRTYNEQFF.

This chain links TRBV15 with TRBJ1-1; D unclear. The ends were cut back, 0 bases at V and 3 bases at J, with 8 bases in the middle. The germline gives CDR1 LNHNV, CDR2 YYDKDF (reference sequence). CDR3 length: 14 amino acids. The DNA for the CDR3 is TGTGCCACCAGCAGAGATCACGCGGACACTGAAGCTTTCTTT. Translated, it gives CATSRDHADTEAFF. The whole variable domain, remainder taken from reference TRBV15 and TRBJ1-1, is DAMVIQNPRYQVTQFGKPVTLSCSQTLNHNVMYWYQQKSSQAPKLLFHYYDKDFNNEADTPDNFQSRRPNTSFCFLDIRSPGLGDTAMYLCATSRDHADTEAFFGQGTRLTVV.